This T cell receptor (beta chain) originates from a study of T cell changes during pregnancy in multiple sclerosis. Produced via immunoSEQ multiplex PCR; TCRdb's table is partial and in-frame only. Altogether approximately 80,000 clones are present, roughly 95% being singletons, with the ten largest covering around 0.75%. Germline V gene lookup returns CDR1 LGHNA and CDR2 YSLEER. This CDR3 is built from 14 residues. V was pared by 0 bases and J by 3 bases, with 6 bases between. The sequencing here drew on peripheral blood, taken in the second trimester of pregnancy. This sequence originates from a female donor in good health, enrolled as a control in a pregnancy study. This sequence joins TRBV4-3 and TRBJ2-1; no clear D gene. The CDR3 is CASSQDRSYNEQFF. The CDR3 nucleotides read TGCGCCAGCAGCCAAGATCGCAGCTACAATGAGCAGTTCTTC.